This T cell receptor beta chain was captured in a study of T cells after yellow fever vaccination. The V end was cut by 0 bases, the J end by 0 bases, with 13 bases between. The CDR3 totals 18 residues. CDR1 and CDR2 from the germline V gene are SGHRS and YFSETQ. The table lists this clonotype with many counts. Synthesis of TCR cDNA relied on 5'RACE template switching, which attached a universal primer site and UMIs. TCRdb reprocessed the 5' RACE reads via MiXCR and lists one record per CDR3 protein. Here the sample spans tens of thousands of distinct CDR3 sequences, less than 3.5% being singletons. Overall study findings and caveats: Clonotype sharing between CD4 and CD8 compartments was small. Sorted memory cells at day 0 lacked detectable levels of almost all vaccine-responding clonotypes.

This specimen was PBMCs, either bulk or a sorted T-cell subset (CD4+, CD8+, memory, or dextramer-sorted; not recorded which), taken approximately 47 days after the first yellow fever vaccination. The source of this sequence is a man aged 18 to 29 who received the YFV17D yellow fever vaccine. The chain has TRBV5-1 and TRBJ1-6; no clear D gene. The CDR3 sequence is CASSLVGPQSSYNSPLHF. CDR3 in DNA: TGCGCCAGCAGCTTGGTTGGCCCTCAAAGCTCCTATAATTCACCCCTCCACTTT.